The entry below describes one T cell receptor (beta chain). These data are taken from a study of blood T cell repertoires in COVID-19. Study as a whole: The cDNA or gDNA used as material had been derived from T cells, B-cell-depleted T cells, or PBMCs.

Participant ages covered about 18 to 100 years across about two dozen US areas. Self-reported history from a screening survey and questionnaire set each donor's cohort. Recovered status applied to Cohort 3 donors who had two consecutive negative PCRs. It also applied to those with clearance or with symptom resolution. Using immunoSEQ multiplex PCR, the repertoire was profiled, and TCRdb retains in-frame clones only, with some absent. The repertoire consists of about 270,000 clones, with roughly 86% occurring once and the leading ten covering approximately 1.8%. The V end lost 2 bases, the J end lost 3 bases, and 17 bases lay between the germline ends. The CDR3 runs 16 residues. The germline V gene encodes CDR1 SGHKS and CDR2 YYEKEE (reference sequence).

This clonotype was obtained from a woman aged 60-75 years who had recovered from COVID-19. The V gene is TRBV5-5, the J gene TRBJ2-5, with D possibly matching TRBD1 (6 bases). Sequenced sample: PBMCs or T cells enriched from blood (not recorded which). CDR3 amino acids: CASSLVGGAMKETQYF. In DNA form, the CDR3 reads TGTGCCAGCAGCTTAGTTGGGGGCGCGATGAAAGAGACCCAGTACTTC. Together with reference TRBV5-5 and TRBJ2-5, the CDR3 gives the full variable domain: DAGVTQSPTHLIKTRGQQVTLRCSPISGHKSVSWYQQVLGQGPQFIFQYYEKEERGRGNFPDRFSARQFPNYSSELNVNALLLGDSALYLCASSLVGGAMKETQYFGPGTRLLVL.